One and the same sample provided the 18 T cell receptor beta chains below, sequenced in a study of CD8 T cells in ankylosing spondylitis. One entry per CDR3 protein results from TCRdb running MiXCR on the 5' RACE reads. This table has roughly 300,000 distinct CDR3 sequences, roughly 8% appearing once. Antigens of these TCRs are unknown. Points from the study as a whole: Typical of ankylosing spondylitis blood, it appeared, was a TCR beta motif of under 10 highly homologous variants.

The sample taken for sequencing was blood, either unsorted or a sorted T cell fraction (not recorded which). The receptors were gathered from a male donor with ankylosing spondylitis.

This clonotype came up many times. The chain has TRBV7-8 and TRBJ2-7; 11 bases fit TRBD1. CDR3 length equals 17 residues. Germline lookup yields CDR1 SGHVS and CDR2 FQNEAQ. Trimming at V came to 1 base and at J to 2 bases, leaving 7 bases not matched to a gene. The CDR3 DNA is TGTGCCAGCAGCTTAGTAGGAGGGGACAGGGGGGCCTACGAGCAGTACTTC. It codes for CASSLVGGDRGAYEQYF.

This clonotype was seen many times. The chain links TRBV29-1 to TRBJ2-1, with D hard to call. The V gene's germline CDR1 is SQVTM and CDR2 ANQGSEA. The CDR3 extends over 10 amino acids. The V gene lost 7 bases and the J gene lost 10 bases, with 11 bases spanning the gap. The CDR3 DNA reads as TGCAGCGCCACACTAATAGAGCAGTTCTTC. Its translation: CSATLIEQFF.

The V call is TRBV27, the J call TRBJ2-2, with TRBD2 matching over 7 bases. After removal of 6 bases from V and 5 bases from J, the junction contained 9 bases not matched to a gene. The CDR3 has 15 residues. The V gene's germline CDR1 is MNHEY and CDR2 SMNVEV (reference sequence). The CDR3 sequence is CASSIGGGVTGELFF. CDR3 coding DNA: TGTGCCAGCAGCATCGGGGGAGGGGTTACCGGGGAGCTGTTTTTT.

The V and J genes are TRBV28 and TRBJ2-7; maybe TRBD2 (6 bases). The germline gives CDR1 MDHEN, CDR2 SYDVKM. The CDR3 consists of 15 residues. Trimming stripped 1 base from V and 3 bases from J, with 13 bases between. The CDR3 protein is CASSLYGTGDYEQYF. Here the CDR3 DNA reads TGTGCCAGCAGTTTATACGGGACTGGGGACTACGAGCAGTACTTC.

At least ten counts were recorded for this clonotype. This sequence joins TRBV21-1 and TRBJ2-2; the DNA was not used to check the table's D call, TRBD2. TRBV21-1 is described as a pseudogene. The CDR3 is made up of 17 amino acids. CDR3 sequence: CASSKGWGGPNTGELFF. CDR3 DNA sequence: TGTGCCAGCAGCAAAGGTTGGGGAGGCCCGAACACCGGGGAGCTGTTTTTT.

The chain is built from TRBV7-8 and TRBJ2-1, with D possibly TRBD1 on 6 matching bases. The CDR3 is 13 amino acids. V lost 4 bases and J lost 16, with 20 bases in between. Germline-derived CDR1 and CDR2 are SGHVS and FQNEAQ. The CDR3, as DNA: TGTGCCAGCAGCTCCCCTTCGGGGACAAATCTATTCTTC. It yields the protein CASSSPSGTNLFF.

The chain couples TRBV24-1 to TRBJ2-7; possibly TRBD2 for D (5 bases). V was pared by 4 bases and J by 7 bases, with 16 bases between. Germline V gene data show CDR1 as KGHDR and CDR2 as SFDVKD. The CDR3 is 14 residues long. The CDR3 protein is CATSEKDWTDEQYF. CDR3 coding DNA: TGTGCCACCAGTGAAAAGGACTGGACTGATGAGCAGTACTTC.

This clonotype turned up a few times. The V gene is TRBV4-1, the J gene TRBJ2-7, with D maybe TRBD2 (5 bases). CDR3 size: 14 residues. Germline V gene sequence: CDR1 MGHRA, CDR2 YSYEKL. Trimming took 0 bases from V and 0 from J, leaving 6 bases between them. Here the CDR3 reads CASSQDTSSYEQYF. CDR3 DNA: TGCGCCAGCAGCCAAGATACTAGCTCCTACGAGCAGTACTTC.

The chain is built from TRBV5-1 and TRBJ2-7; TRBD2 matches 7 bases. This CDR3 region has 14 residues. V trimming: 4 bases; J trimming: 2 bases; junction bases outside the gene matches: 6. Germline loops: CDR1 SGHRS, CDR2 YFSETQ. CDR3 in amino acids: CASSLERDAYEQYF. In nucleotides, the CDR3 is TGCGCCAGCAGCCTCGAGCGGGATGCCTACGAGCAGTACTTC.

This chain links TRBV20-1 with TRBJ2-7; TRBD2 is a possible D gene (7 bases). Germline CDR1 and CDR2: DFQATT and SNEGSKA (reference sequence). V dropped 6 bases and J dropped 4 bases, with 22 bases sitting between them. The CDR3 loop spans 15 amino acids. The CDR3, as DNA: TGCAGTGCCCCCCGGGCGGGGGCCACCAGATACGAGCAGTACTTC. As protein: CSAPRAGATRYEQYF.

The chain couples TRBV27 to TRBJ2-2, with 8 positions matching TRBD1. CDR3 length equals 18 residues. Per germline, CDR1 MNHEY and CDR2 SMNVEV (reference sequence). The junction had 7 bases not matched to a gene; V was cut back by 1 base and J by 0 bases. In nucleotides, the CDR3 is TGTGCCAGCAGTTTATTAGCACTGGGACAGGCGAACACCGGGGAGCTGTTTTTT. This translates into CASSLLALGQANTGELFF.

The rearrangement links TRBV20-1 to TRBJ1-4, with 11 positions matching TRBD1. The CDR3 runs 13 residues. The junction had 4 bases not matched to a gene; V was cut back by 5 bases and J by 8 bases. The V gene's germline CDR1 is DFQATT and CDR2 SNEGSKA (reference sequence). The CDR3 DNA reads TGCAGTGCTGGACAGGGGGCATGGGAAAAACTGTTTTTT. It specifies CSAGQGAWEKLFF.

This clonotype occurred a few times. V gene TRBV28 combines with J gene TRBJ1-5, with a weak D call TRBD1 (6 bases). The CDR3 has 15 amino acids. V lost 8 bases to trimming and J lost 0 bases, with 14 bases between them. CDR1 is MDHEN and CDR2 is SYDVKM in the germline V gene. CDR3 nucleotides: TGTGCCAGCTTAACCAGGGGACGTAGCAATCAGCCCCAGCATTTT. Translating it yields CASLTRGRSNQPQHF. Variable domain in full (rest from reference TRBV28 and TRBJ1-5): DVKVTQSSRYLVKRTGEKVFLECVQDMDHENMFWYRQDPGLGLRLIYFSYDVKMKEKGDIPEGYSVSREKKERFSLILESASTNQTSMYLCASLTRGRSNQPQHFGDGTRLSIL.

In its sample, this clonotype was seen a few times. CDR3 loop: CASSFALPAQYF. CDR3 in DNA: TGTGCCAGCAGTTTTGCACTGCCCGCGCAGTATTTT. J is TRBJ2-3 and V is TRBV12-3 or TRBV12-4; D remains unclear. The ends were cut back, 3 bases at V and 10 bases at J, with 11 bases in the middle. CDR3 length: 12 amino acids.

This clonotype was observed a handful of times. This rearrangement joins TRBV5-5 to TRBJ1-5; D is ambiguous. Germline V gene sequence: CDR1 SGHKS, CDR2 YYEKEE (reference sequence). The ends were cut back, 0 bases at V and 0 bases at J, with 4 bases in the middle. This CDR3 contains 14 residues. CDR3 amino acids: CASSLGTSNQPQHF. The CDR3 DNA sequence: TGTGCCAGCAGCTTGGGTACTAGCAATCAGCCCCAGCATTTT.

The gene calls are TRBV29-1 and TRBJ1-1; D not certain. V was cut by 4 bases and J by 4 bases, with 7 bases left in between. In germline, CDR1 is SQVTM, CDR2 ANQGSEA. The CDR3 is 11 residues long. CDR3: CSVVRRTEAFF. CDR3 in DNA: TGCAGCGTTGTTCGGCGCACTGAAGCTTTCTTT.

This clonotype was counted many times. The chain couples TRBV7-3 to TRBJ1-1; D is possibly TRBD1 (5 bases). Per germline, CDR1 SGHTA and CDR2 FQGTGA. Trimming shortened V by 5 bases and J by 1 base, and 8 bases separated the two germline ends. This CDR3 has 13 amino acids. The CDR3 nucleotides read TGTGCCAGCAGCGGGGGTCCGAACACTGAAGCTTTCTTT. Its protein product is CASSGGPNTEAFF. Full variable domain (missing parts from reference TRBV7-3 and TRBJ1-1): GAGVSQTPSNKVTEKGKYVELRCDPISGHTALYWYRQSLGQGPEFLIYFQGTGAADDSGLPNDRFFAVRPEGSVSTLKIQRTERGDSAVYLCASSGGPNTEAFFGQGTRLTVV.

The rearrangement uses TRBV7-2 and TRBJ2-6; unclear D gene. CDR3 length: 16 amino acids. V lost 1 base, J lost 0 bases, and 7 bases lay in between. Germline CDR1 reads SGHTA; CDR2 reads FQGNSA. DNA for the CDR3: TGTGCCAGCAGCTTAGGAGGTGCCTCTGGGGCCAACGTCCTGACTTTC. It codes for CASSLGGASGANVLTF. The complete variable domain, with remaining parts taken from reference TRBV7-2 and TRBJ2-6, reads GAGVSQSPSNKVTEKGKDVELRCDPISGHTALYWYRQSLGQGLEFLIYFQGNSAPDKSGLPSDRFSAERTGGSVSTLTIQRTQQEDSAVYLCASSLGGASGANVLTFGAGSRLTVL.